These 23 T cell receptor beta chains share one sample of origin, sequenced in a study of identical twins' blood T cells. Using its own MiXCR run on the 5' RACE reads, TCRdb lists one record per CDR3 protein. The sample holds 350,000 to 400,000 distinct CDR3 sequences; under 30% are singletons and the top ten take about 6%. Material for sequencing was PBMCs. The origin of the receptors is a woman between 18 and 50 years old in good health.

V gene TRBV3-1 combines with J gene TRBJ1-2; D not resolved. Germline V gene lookup returns CDR1 LGHDT and CDR2 YNNKEL (reference sequence). There are 15 residues in the CDR3. The V gene lost 5 bases and the J gene lost 4 bases, with 17 bases spanning the gap. CDR3 sequence reads: CASSESSSGFYGYTF. The CDR3 nucleotides read TGTGCCAGCAGCGAATCCTCATCGGGCTTCTATGGCTACACCTTC.

The V gene is TRBV5-6, the J gene TRBJ1-4; 7 bases match TRBD1. This CDR3 is 15 amino acids long. CDR1 and CDR2 from the germline V gene are SGHDT and YYEEEE. Losses at the gene ends were 3 bases for V and 0 bases for J; bases not matched to a gene: 2. CDR3 in amino acids: CASSSTGTTNEKLFF. The DNA for the CDR3 is TGTGCCAGCAGCTCGACAGGGACAACTAATGAAAAACTGTTTTTT.

A few counts support this clonotype. The chain has TRBV20-1 and TRBJ1-1; no reliable D call. The CDR3 covers 13 residues. With 3 bases removed from V and 0 bases from J, the gap between germline ends came to 8 bases. Germline V gene lookup returns CDR1 DFQATT and CDR2 SNEGSKA (reference sequence). The CDR3 DNA follows: TGCAGTGCTAGGGAAACAGTGAACACTGAAGCTTTCTTT. This translates into CSARETVNTEAFF.

The chain links TRBV14 to TRBJ1-4; no firm D call. The CDR3 is 15 residues long. Germline CDR1 and CDR2: SGHDN and FVKESK. Trimming cost V 3 bases and J 4 bases, with 12 bases left between them. In DNA, the CDR3 is TGTGCCAGCAGCCATGGTTGGCAGCTTAATGAAAAACTGTTTTTT. Its protein is CASSHGWQLNEKLFF.

A word on this clonotype: Germline and junction disagree at one end, which may indicate a read error. The chain recombines TRBV11-3 with TRBJ1-5, with no clear D. CDR1 is SGHNT, CDR2 YENEEA, per germline. The CDR3 extends over 13 amino acids. The CDR3 loop reads CAGSLVEGQPQHF. The CDR3 DNA reads TGTGCCGGCAGCTTAGTTGAGGGTCAGCCCCAGCATTTT.

The chain carries TRBV20-1 and TRBJ1-6; D perhaps matches TRBD1 (5 bases). This CDR3 comprises 13 residues. The V end lost 5 bases, the J end lost 5 bases, and 10 bases lay between the germline ends. Per germline, CDR1 DFQATT and CDR2 SNEGSKA (reference sequence). CDR3 residues: CSASRANNSPLHF. In DNA form, the CDR3 reads TGCAGTGCTTCCAGGGCCAATAATTCACCCCTCCACTTT.

The chain uses TRBV6-5 and TRBJ1-3; 7 positions agree with TRBD1. Trimming at V came to 7 bases and at J to 2 bases, leaving 11 bases not matched to a gene. The CDR3 sequence is 16 residues long. CDR1 and CDR2 from the germline V gene are MNHEY and SVGAGI. Here the CDR3 reads CASNRTTGTAGNTIYF. The DNA for the CDR3 is TGTGCCAGCAACCGCACCACCGGGACAGCTGGAAACACCATATATTTT.

This clonotype was found a few times. The chain links TRBV29-1 to TRBJ1-1; 12 bases are shared with TRBD1. From germline, CDR1 is SQVTM and CDR2 ANQGSEA. Trimming cost V 6 bases and J 7 bases; bases outside gene matches: 12. The CDR3 has 15 amino acids. The CDR3 loop reads CSVVGRDRGRDEAFF. The CDR3 DNA follows: TGCAGCGTAGTGGGCCGGGACAGGGGGCGAGATGAAGCTTTCTTT.

Many counts were recorded for this clonotype. J is TRBJ1-1 and V is TRBV6-6; 7 bases are a match to TRBD1. V was pared by 2 bases and J by 4 bases, with 7 bases of the junction left unmatched. Looked up from germline, CDR1 is MNHNY and CDR2 is SVGAGI (reference sequence). The CDR3 loop spans 15 amino acids. This CDR3 is CASSYVQGVVTEAFF. The CDR3 region has the DNA TGTGCCAGCAGTTACGTCCAGGGGGTAGTCACTGAAGCTTTCTTT.

This clonotype was observed a few times. For the CDR3, the DNA is TGTGCCAGCAGCCTCGACACAGATACGCAGTATTTT. Protein product: CASSLDTDTQYF. V usage is TRBV5-5 and J usage is TRBJ2-3; D is unresolved. This CDR3 has 12 amino acids. The V end lost 4 bases, the J end lost 2 bases, and 5 bases lay between the germline ends. Germline CDR1 is SGHKS and CDR2 is YYEKEE (reference sequence).

This clonotype was observed a handful of times. This sequence joins TRBV5-1 and TRBJ1-1; a weak D match, TRBD1 (5 bases). CDR1 is SGHRS and CDR2 is YFSETQ in the germline V gene. With 1 base removed from V and 0 bases from J, the gap between germline ends came to 13 bases. This CDR3 has 16 amino acids. The CDR3, as DNA: TGCGCCAGCAGCTTGCGTGGGTCGGGGGTGAACACTGAAGCTTTCTTT. Protein sequence: CASSLRGSGVNTEAFF.

V usage is TRBV7-2 and J usage is TRBJ1-2, with a possible D match to TRBD1 (5 bases). Germline CDR1 and CDR2: SGHTA and FQGNSA. The CDR3 sequence is 14 residues long. Trimming shortened V by 7 bases and J by 8 bases, and 20 bases separated the two germline ends. CDR3 loop: CASIRGKDLGGYTF. The CDR3 coding sequence is TGTGCCAGCATAAGGGGAAAAGATCTTGGGGGCTACACCTTC.

The chain combines TRBV10-3 with TRBJ1-1; the D is unclear. Germline CDR1 reads ENHRY; CDR2 reads SYGVKD. The CDR3 consists of 13 residues. Trimming removed 3 bases at V and 1 base at J, with 6 bases between. This CDR3 is CAISENKNTEAFF. CDR3 sequence (DNA): TGTGCCATCAGTGAAAACAAGAACACTGAAGCTTTCTTT.

J is TRBJ2-1 and V is TRBV27; D is unclear. Germline loops: CDR1 MNHEY, CDR2 SMNVEV (reference sequence). V was clipped by 6 bases and J by 3 bases, with 9 bases between them. This CDR3 comprises 13 residues. The CDR3 DNA reads TGTGCCAGCAGGCCGACGGTCTACAATGAGCAGTTCTTC. It specifies CASRPTVYNEQFF.

V usage is TRBV2 and J usage is TRBJ2-7; D might be TRBD2 (6 bases). Trimming removed 3 bases at V and 6 bases at J, with 6 bases between. CDR1 and CDR2 from the germline V gene are SNHLY and FYNNEI. There are 11 residues in the CDR3. CDR3: CASSEGGEQYF. CDR3 in DNA: TGTGCCAGCAGTGAGGGAGGCGAGCAGTACTTC. Based on the CDR3 plus reference TRBV2 and TRBJ2-7, the full variable domain is EPEVTQTPSHQVTQMGQEVILRCVPISNHLYFYWYRQILGQKVEFLVSFYNNEISEKSEIFDDQFSVERPDGSNFTLKIRSTKLEDSAMYFCASSEGGEQYFGPGTRLTVT.

V gene TRBV2 combines with J gene TRBJ1-1; tentative D call: TRBD1 (5 bases). Trimming stripped 8 bases from V and 0 bases from J, with 13 bases between. The CDR3 sequence is 14 residues long. Germline CDR1 is SNHLY and CDR2 is FYNNEI. Written as DNA, the CDR3 is TGTGCCAGCGGACCGGAGACAGTGAACACTGAAGCTTTCTTT. It codes for CASGPETVNTEAFF.

The chain is built from TRBV19 and TRBJ1-2; possibly TRBD1 for D (6 bases). CDR1 and CDR2 (germline): LNHDA, SQIVND (reference sequence). The CDR3 totals 14 residues. Trimming took 4 bases from V and 5 from J, leaving 14 bases between them. This CDR3 is CASSSFQGSYGYTF. The CDR3 DNA is TGTGCCAGTAGTAGTTTTCAGGGGTCGTATGGCTACACCTTC.

The CDR3 nucleotides read TGCAGTGCCGGATCGAACACTGAAGCTTTCTTT. Its protein is CSAGSNTEAFF. The gene calls are TRBV20-1 and TRBJ1-1; the D is unclear. The CDR3 runs 11 residues. Trimming stripped 6 bases from V and 1 base from J, with 6 bases between. Germline values: CDR1 DFQATT, CDR2 SNEGSKA (reference sequence).

This clonotype was seen more than once but under ten times. The chain links TRBV20-1 to TRBJ1-1; D not resolved. Germline loops: CDR1 DFQATT, CDR2 SNEGSKA (reference sequence). The CDR3 has 12 residues. V was cut by 2 bases and J by 6 bases, with 10 bases left in between. CDR3 nucleotide sequence: TGCAGTGCTAGACAGACACCACCTGAAGCTTTCTTT. Residues: CSARQTPPEAFF.

This clonotype has only a few counts. Here the CDR3 reads CASTAQGDATGELFF. CDR3 nucleotides: TGTGCCAGCACCGCCCAGGGGGACGCCACCGGGGAGCTGTTTTTT. This chain joins TRBV6-5 and TRBJ2-2; 7 bases are a match to TRBD1. This CDR3 contains 15 residues. V was clipped by 7 bases and J by 4 bases; unmatched bases: 9. CDR1 is MNHEY, CDR2 SVGAGI, per germline.

This clonotype came up a few times. CDR3 nucleotides: TGTGCCAGCAGTACAAAACCCATCTCGGAGGGCACTGAAGCTTTCTTT. As protein: CASSTKPISEGTEAFF. The chain combines TRBV12-3 or TRBV12-4 with TRBJ1-1, with D unclear. V was trimmed by 5 bases and J by 4 bases, leaving 20 bases between them. CDR3 length: 16 amino acids.

A few counts support this clonotype. The chain employs TRBV2 and TRBJ2-2; D gene uncertain. The V gene's germline CDR1 is SNHLY and CDR2 FYNNEI. This CDR3 comprises 13 residues. The V end lost 3 bases, the J end lost 5 bases, and 7 bases lay between the germline ends. In nucleotides, the CDR3 is TGTGCCAGCAGTGATTTGAAAACCGGGGAGCTGTTTTTT. Encoded protein: CASSDLKTGELFF.

The J gene is TRBJ1-1, the V gene TRBV6-5; 9 bases align to TRBD1. The length of the CDR3 is 15 residues. The germline V gene has CDR1 MNHEY and CDR2 SVGAGI. V was clipped by 6 bases and J by 8 bases; unmatched bases: 13. In nucleotides, the CDR3 is TGTGCCAGCAGATTTAAGACAGGGGGTCCTCTCGAAGCTTTCTTT. This sequence encodes CASRFKTGGPLEAFF.